The 24 T cell receptor beta chains given below trace back to one sample, sequenced in a study of monozygotic twins with inflammatory bowel disease. From the 5' RACE reads, TCRdb lists one entry per CDR3 protein and no DNA. The table for this sample gives over 150,000 distinct CDR3 sequences. Specimen: blood. Receptors were obtained from a human donor with ulcerative colitis or Crohn's disease, or a healthy co-twin of an affected twin (not recorded which).

The rearrangement uses TRBV7-9 and TRBJ2-7; TCRdb proposes TRBD1, but this gene call is untestable without DNA. This CDR3 has 13 residues. CDR1 is SEHNR, CDR2 FQNEAQ, per germline (reference sequence). CDR3 region: CGAGGGRSYEQYF. The whole variable domain, remainder taken from reference TRBV7-9 and TRBJ2-7, is DTGVSQNPRHKITKRGQNVTFRCDPISEHNRLYWYRQTLGQGPEFLTYFQNEAQLEKSRLLSDRFSAERPKGSFSTLEIQRTEQGDSAMYLCGAGGGRSYEQYFGPGTRLTVT.

This chain joins TRBV5-1 and TRBJ1-1. Germline loops: CDR1 SGHRS, CDR2 YFSETQ. The CDR3 sequence is 13 residues long. The CDR3 is CASSLEGYAEAFF.

The chain carries TRBV20-1 and TRBJ2-3; TCRdb proposes TRBD1, but this gene call is untestable without DNA. The length of the CDR3 is 16 residues. Per germline, CDR1 DFQATT and CDR2 SNEGSKA (reference sequence). The chain's CDR3 is CSATGVPSFSTDTQYF.

The rearrangement joins TRBV5-1 to TRBJ2-7; there is no DNA to check the TCRdb D call of TRBD1. The germline V gene has CDR1 SGHRS and CDR2 YFSETQ. The CDR3 runs to 12 residues. The CDR3 loop reads CASSVGQGEGYF. The variable domain in full, completed from reference TRBV5-1 and TRBJ2-7, reads KAGVTQTPRYLIKTRGQQVTLSCSPISGHRSVSWYQQTPGQGLQFLFEYFSETQRNKGNFPGRFSGRQFSNSRSEMNVSTLELGDSALYLCASSVGQGEGYFGPGTRLTVT.

The chain joins TRBV24-1 to TRBJ1-1; no DNA is available, so the TRBD1 call from TCRdb remains unchecked. The CDR3 runs 15 residues. Germline loops: CDR1 KGHDR, CDR2 SFDVKD. The CDR3 here is CATSDPTQGNAEAFF.

This CDR3 reads CASSQAGGPGNNEQFF. The rearrangement links TRBV3-1 to TRBJ2-1; TCRdb names TRBD2, which stays unverified in the absence of DNA. The CDR3 spans 16 residues. The germline gives CDR1 LGHDT, CDR2 YNNKEL (reference sequence).

This rearrangement joins TRBV24-1 to TRBJ2-2. This CDR3 spans 12 amino acids. CDR1 KGHDR and CDR2 SFDVKD come from the germline V gene. The CDR3 is CATSWGNGELFF.

The gene calls are TRBV20-1 and TRBJ1-5; the TCRdb D gene call, TRBD1, has no DNA to confirm it. Germline CDR1 DFQATT, CDR2 SNEGSKA (reference sequence). This CDR3 contains 13 residues. CDR3 protein: CSARGQWDQPQHF.

The chain recombines TRBV5-1 with TRBJ1-6; lacking DNA, the TRBD1 call made by TCRdb goes unchecked. Germline V gene sequence: CDR1 SGHRS, CDR2 YFSETQ. This CDR3 has 14 amino acids. The CDR3 sequence is CASNPGGYNSPLHF.

The V call is TRBV12-3 or TRBV12-4, the J call TRBJ1-1. The CDR3 is 13 residues long. The CDR3 region is CASSLGGFTEAFF.

The rearrangement uses TRBV7-9 and TRBJ1-4. CDR3 length: 13 residues. CDR1 is SEHNR, CDR2 FQNEAQ, per germline (reference sequence). The CDR3 spells CASSRPSGEKLFF.

The chain joins TRBV6-1 to TRBJ2-2; TCRdb designates TRBD2, a call that cannot be tested without DNA. The germline V gene has CDR1 MNHNS and CDR2 SASEGT. The CDR3 consists of 16 residues. CDR3 amino acids: CASKSWRVGNTGELFF.

J is TRBJ1-1 and V is TRBV5-1; TCRdb's assignment of TRBD1 cannot be checked, as there is no DNA. The CDR3 totals 15 residues. Germline-derived CDR1 and CDR2 are SGHRS and YFSETQ. CDR3 in amino acids: CASSVRQGRDTEAFF. Complete variable domain (other parts from reference TRBV5-1 and TRBJ1-1): KAGVTQTPRYLIKTRGQQVTLSCSPISGHRSVSWYQQTPGQGLQFLFEYFSETQRNKGNFPGRFSGRQFSNSRSEMNVSTLELGDSALYLCASSVRQGRDTEAFFGQGTRLTVV.

The chain combines TRBV10-3 with TRBJ1-6; absent DNA, TCRdb's TRBD1 call cannot be checked. The length of the CDR3 is 15 residues. Germline-derived CDR1 and CDR2 are ENHRY and SYGVKD. This CDR3 reads CAISESGGKNSPLHF.

The chain carries TRBV7-7 and TRBJ2-7; absent DNA, TCRdb's TRBD2 call cannot be checked. Germline V gene lookup returns CDR1 SSHAT and CDR2 FNYEAQ (reference sequence). CDR3 size: 14 residues. CDR3 region: CASSQGPQTYEQYF.

The CDR3 here is CASSSRDVMGANVLTF. J is TRBJ2-6 and V is TRBV7-8; TCRdb picks TRBD1, but there is no DNA to check that call. Germline assignment: CDR1 SGHVS and CDR2 FQNEAQ. This CDR3 comprises 16 residues. Full variable domain (rest looked up from reference TRBV7-8 and TRBJ2-6): GAGVSQSPRYKVAKRGQDVALRCDPISGHVSLFWYQQALGQGPEFLTYFQNEAQLDKSGLPSDRFFAERPEGSVSTLKIQRTQQEDSAVYLCASSSRDVMGANVLTFGAGSRLTVL.

The chain employs TRBV7-2 and TRBJ2-2. The CDR3 totals 12 residues. Germline CDR1 is SGHTA and CDR2 is FQGNSA. The CDR3: CASSAYTGELFF.

This chain links TRBV18 with TRBJ2-1. Germline CDR1 is KGHSH and CDR2 is LQKENI. This CDR3 region has 12 residues. The CDR3 protein is CASSPPYNEQFF.

The genes are TRBV7-2 and TRBJ2-7. Per the germline V gene, CDR1 is SGHTA and CDR2 is FQGNSA. The CDR3 totals 13 residues. Here the CDR3 reads CASSLGGNYEQYF.

V and J are TRBV2 and TRBJ1-6; TCRdb proposes TRBD1, but this gene call is untestable without DNA. Germline assignment: CDR1 SNHLY and CDR2 FYNNEI. The CDR3 totals 14 residues. CDR3 sequence: CASRDTGDGSPLHF.

This chain uses TRBV27 with TRBJ2-7; TCRdb proposes TRBD1, but this gene call is untestable without DNA. This CDR3 region has 16 residues. The germline V gene has CDR1 MNHEY and CDR2 SMNVEV (reference sequence). CDR3 in amino acids: CASSSAPQGTFYEQYF.

V gene TRBV27 combines with J gene TRBJ2-2; TCRdb calls TRBD1, which cannot be checked without DNA. The CDR3 loop spans 15 amino acids. CDR1 is MNHEY, CDR2 SMNVEV, per germline (reference sequence). The CDR3: CASPGSGRDTGELFF.

The chain uses TRBV11-2 and TRBJ2-2; the TCRdb D gene call, TRBD2, has no DNA to confirm it. The germline V gene has CDR1 SGHAT and CDR2 FQNNGV. The CDR3 is 18 residues long. The CDR3 spells CASSYGLTSGGATGELFF.

The genes are TRBV7-9 and TRBJ2-2. The germline V gene has CDR1 SEHNR and CDR2 FQNEAQ (reference sequence). The CDR3 has 16 residues. The CDR3 region is CASSSTVSENTGELFF.